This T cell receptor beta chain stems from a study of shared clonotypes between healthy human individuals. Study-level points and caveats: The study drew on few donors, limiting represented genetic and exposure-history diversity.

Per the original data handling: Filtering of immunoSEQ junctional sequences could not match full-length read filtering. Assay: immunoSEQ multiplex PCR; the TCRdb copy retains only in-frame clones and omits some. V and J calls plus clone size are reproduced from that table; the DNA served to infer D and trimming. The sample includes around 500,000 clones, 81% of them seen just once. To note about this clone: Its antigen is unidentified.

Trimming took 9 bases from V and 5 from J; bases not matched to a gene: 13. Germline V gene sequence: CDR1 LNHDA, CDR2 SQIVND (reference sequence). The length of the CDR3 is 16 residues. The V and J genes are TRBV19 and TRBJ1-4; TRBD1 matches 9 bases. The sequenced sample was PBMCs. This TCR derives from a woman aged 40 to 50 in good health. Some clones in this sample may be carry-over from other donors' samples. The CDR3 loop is CASLPPTGGENEKLFF. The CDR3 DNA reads TGTGCCAGCCTACCCCCAACAGGGGGCGAGAATGAAAAACTGTTTTTT.